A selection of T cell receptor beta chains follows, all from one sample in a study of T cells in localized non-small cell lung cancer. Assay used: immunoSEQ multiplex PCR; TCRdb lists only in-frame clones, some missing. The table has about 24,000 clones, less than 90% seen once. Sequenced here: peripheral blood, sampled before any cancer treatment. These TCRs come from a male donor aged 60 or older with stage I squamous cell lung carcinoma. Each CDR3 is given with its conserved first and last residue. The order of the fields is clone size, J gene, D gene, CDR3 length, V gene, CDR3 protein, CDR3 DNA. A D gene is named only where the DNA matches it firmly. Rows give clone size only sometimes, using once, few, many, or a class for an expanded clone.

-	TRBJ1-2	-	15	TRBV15	CATSRDSGNYRGYTF	TGTGCCACCAGCAGAGATTCCGGGAATTACCGAGGCTACACCTTC
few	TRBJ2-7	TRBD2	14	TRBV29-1	CSVEVAGSSYEQYF	TGCAGCGTTGAGGTAGCGGGATCATCCTACGAGCAGTACTTC
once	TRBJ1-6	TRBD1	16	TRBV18	CASSPRGQGPDSPLHF	TGTGCCAGCTCACCACGGGGACAGGGGCCGGATTCACCCCTCCACTTT
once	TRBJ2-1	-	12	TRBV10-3	CAISPTENEQFF	TGTGCCATCAGTCCGACCGAGAATGAGCAGTTCTTC
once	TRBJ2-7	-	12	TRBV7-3	CASSPFYYEQYF	TGTGCCAGCAGCCCTTTTTACTACGAGCAGTACTTC
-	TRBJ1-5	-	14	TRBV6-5	CASRKDPLGQPQHF	TGTGCCAGCAGGAAGGACCCCTTAGGCCAGCCCCAGCATTTT
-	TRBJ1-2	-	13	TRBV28	CASSPGPLYGYTF	TGTGCCAGCAGCCCGGGACCGCTCTATGGCTACACCTTC
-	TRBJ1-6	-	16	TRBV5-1	CASSLDLGARGSPLHF	TGCGCCAGCAGCTTGGATTTGGGGGCGAGAGGTTCACCCCTCCACTTT
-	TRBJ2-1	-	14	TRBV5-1	CASSLEGPPNEQFF	TGCGCCAGCAGCTTGGAGGGACCCCCCAATGAGCAGTTCTTC
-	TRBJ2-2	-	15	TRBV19	CASSILQKNTGELFF	TGTGCCAGTAGTATCCTACAGAAGAACACCGGGGAGCTGTTTTTT
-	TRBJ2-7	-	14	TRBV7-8	CASSLSVGTYEQYF	TGTGCCAGCAGCTTAAGTGTCGGAACCTACGAGCAGTACTTC
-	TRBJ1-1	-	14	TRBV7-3	CASSLMADNTEAFF	TGTGCCAGCAGCTTAATGGCAGATAACACTGAAGCTTTCTTT
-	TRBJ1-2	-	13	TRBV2	CASSEEGLGGYTF	TGTGCCAGCAGTGAGGAGGGGTTGGGCGGCTACACCTTC
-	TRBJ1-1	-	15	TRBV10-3	CAISESGAENTEAFF	TGTGCCATCAGTGAGTCTGGGGCGGAGAACACTGAAGCTTTCTTT
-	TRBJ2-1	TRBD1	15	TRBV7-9	CASRTTGAVGNEQFF	TGTGCCAGCAGAACTACAGGGGCAGTAGGGAATGAGCAGTTCTTC
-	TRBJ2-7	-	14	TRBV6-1	CASSGQQPFYEQYF	TGTGCCAGCAGTGGGCAGCAACCCTTCTACGAGCAGTACTTC
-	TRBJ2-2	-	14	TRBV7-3	CASSLTANTGELFF	TGTGCCAGCAGCTTAACAGCGAACACCGGGGAGCTGTTTTTT
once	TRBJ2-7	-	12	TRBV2	CASTAILYEQYF	TGTGCCAGCACCGCGATCCTCTACGAGCAGTACTTC
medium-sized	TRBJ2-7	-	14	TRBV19	CASSVRGWVYEQYF	TGTGCCAGTAGTGTCAGGGGCTGGGTCTACGAGCAGTACTTC
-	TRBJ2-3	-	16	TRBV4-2	CASSLIDGGSTDTQYF	TGTGCCAGCAGCCTCATAGACGGCGGAAGCACAGATACGCAGTATTTT
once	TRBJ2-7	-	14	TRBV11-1	CASSLQGSRYEQYF	TGTGCCAGCAGCCTGCAGGGGAGCCGGTACGAGCAGTACTTC
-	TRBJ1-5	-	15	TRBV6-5	CASSPTGVSNQPQHF	TGTGCCAGCTCCCCGACGGGGGTTAGCAATCAGCCCCAGCATTTT
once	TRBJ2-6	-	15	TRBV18	CASSPPSGLANVLTF	TGTGCCAGCTCACCACCTTCAGGGTTGGCCAACGTCCTGACTTTC
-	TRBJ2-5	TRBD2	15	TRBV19	CASSRTSGSLETQYF	TGTGCCAGTAGTCGGACTAGCGGGAGTTTAGAGACCCAGTACTTC
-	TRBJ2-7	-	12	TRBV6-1	CASRTLGYEQYF	TGTGCCAGCAGGACCCTCGGGTACGAGCAGTACTTC
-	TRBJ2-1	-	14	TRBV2	CASASGWGTNEQFF	TGTGCCAGCGCGTCGGGATGGGGCACCAATGAGCAGTTCTTC
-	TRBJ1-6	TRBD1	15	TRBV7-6	CASSLEEGANSPLHF	TGTGCCAGCAGCTTAGAGGAGGGGGCAAATTCACCCCTCCACTTT
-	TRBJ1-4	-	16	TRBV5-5	CASSLGPRVTNEKLFF	TGTGCCAGCAGCTTGGGTCCGCGGGTCACGAATGAAAAACTGTTTTTT
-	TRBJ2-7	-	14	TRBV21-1	CASSFLPGGYEQYF	TGTGCCAGCAGCTTTCTTCCGGGCGGGTACGAGCAGTACTTC
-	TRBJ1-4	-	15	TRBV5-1	CASSLSGVYDEKLFF	TGCGCCAGCAGCTTGTCGGGGGTTTATGATGAAAAACTGTTTTTT
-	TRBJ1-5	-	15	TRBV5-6	CASSFYLRESQPQHF	TGTGCCAGCAGCTTTTATCTACGGGAGAGTCAGCCCCAGCATTTT
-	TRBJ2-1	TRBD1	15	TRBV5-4	CASSWGQGARDEQFF	TGTGCCAGCAGCTGGGGACAGGGGGCGAGGGATGAGCAGTTCTTC
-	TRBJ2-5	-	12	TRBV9	CASSRTRETQYF	TGTGCCAGCAGCCGGACCAGAGAGACCCAGTACTTC
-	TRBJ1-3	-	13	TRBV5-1	CASSLGQGRTIYF	TGCGCCAGCAGCTTGGGGCAGGGAAGAACCATATATTTT
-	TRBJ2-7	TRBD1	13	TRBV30	CAWRTTGAYEQYF	TGTGCCTGGAGGACTACAGGGGCCTACGAGCAGTACTTC
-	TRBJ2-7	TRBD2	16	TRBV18	CASSPLRGGGRYEQYF	TGTGCCAGCTCACCCCTAAGGGGCGGGGGGCGCTACGAGCAGTACTTC
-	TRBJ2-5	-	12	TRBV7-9	CASSSTQETQYF	TGTGCCAGCAGCTCGACACAAGAGACCCAGTACTTC
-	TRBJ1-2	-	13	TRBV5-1	CASSPGPNYGYTF	TGCGCCAGCAGCCCTGGACCGAACTATGGCTACACCTTC
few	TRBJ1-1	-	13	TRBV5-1	CASSLAENTEAFF	TGCGCCAGCAGCTTGGCCGAGAACACTGAAGCTTTCTTT
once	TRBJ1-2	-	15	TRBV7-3	CASSPGSGSNYGYTF	TGTGCCAGCAGCCCAGGCTCGGGGTCAAACTATGGCTACACCTTC
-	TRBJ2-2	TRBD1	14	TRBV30	CAWRTGEHTGELFF	TGTGCCTGGCGGACAGGGGAGCACACCGGGGAGCTGTTTTTT
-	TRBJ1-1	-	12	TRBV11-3	CASSRGMTEAFF	TGTGCCAGCAGCCGGGGGATGACTGAAGCTTTCTTT
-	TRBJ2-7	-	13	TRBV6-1	CASSSGFSYEQYF	TGTGCCAGCAGTTCGGGATTCTCCTACGAGCAGTACTTC